Listed below are T cell receptor beta chains from one sample, sequenced in a study of shared clonotypes between healthy human individuals. The method was immunoSEQ multiplex PCR; TCRdb's version includes in-frame clones alone and lacks a portion of them. The sample carries about 2.3 million clones, over 85% recorded once. Sequenced input: naive CD4+ T cells from PBMCs. These receptors were obtained from a man aged 18 to 30 in good health. Some clones in this sample may be carry-over from other donors' samples. CDR3s include the opening cysteine and the closing phenylalanine or tryptophan. D genes are given only for firm matches. Where a row states a size, it is once, few, many or the class of an expanded clone; other rows omit it.

>TRBD1|TRBV5-1|TRBJ1-1|13|.
CASSPGTGTEAFF
TGCGCCAGCAGCCCCGGGACAGGGACTGAAGCTTTCTTT
>TRBD2|TRBV5-4|TRBJ2-3|15|.
CASSLGGLAADTQYF
TGTGCCAGCAGCTTGGGGGGACTAGCAGCAGATACGCAGTATTTT
>.|TRBV6-5|TRBJ1-2|14|.
CASSYSGSRGGYTF
TGTGCCAGCAGTTACTCAGGATCGAGGGGTGGCTACACCTTC
>.|TRBV14|TRBJ2-5|13|.
CASSLGPQETQYF
TGTGCCAGCAGCCTCGGACCGCAAGAGACCCAGTACTTC
>.|TRBV28|TRBJ1-5|11|.
CASSLDQPQHF
TGTGCCAGCAGCTTAGACCAGCCCCAGCATTTT
>.|TRBV7-9|TRBJ2-3|15|once
CASSQAQHSTDTQYF
TGTGCCAGCAGCCAGGCCCAGCATAGCACAGATACGCAGTATTTT
>TRBD2|TRBV7-9|TRBJ2-1|16|.
CASSSTLAGGYNEQFF
TGTGCCAGCAGCTCAACCCTAGCGGGAGGATACAATGAGCAGTTCTTC
>.|TRBV19|TRBJ1-2|14|.
CASSIWAAGHGYTF
TGTGCCAGTAGTATCTGGGCCGCGGGCCATGGCTACACCTTC
>TRBD2|TRBV7-9|TRBJ2-1|17|.
CASSPRSSSGTYNEQFF
TGTGCCAGCAGCCCCCGAAGCAGTAGCGGGACCTACAATGAGCAGTTCTTC
>.|TRBV7-3|TRBJ2-6|17|.
CASSFGAQGSGANVLTF
TGTGCCAGCAGCTTTGGCGCGCAGGGATCTGGGGCCAACGTCCTGACTTTC
>TRBD1|TRBV27|TRBJ1-5|17|.
CASSQNRGRASNQPQHF
TGTGCCAGCAGTCAAAACAGGGGACGTGCGAGCAATCAGCCCCAGCATTTT
>.|TRBV11-2|TRBJ2-1|18|.
CASSTSPGTRAIYNEQFF
TGTGCCAGCAGCACCAGTCCCGGGACAAGGGCGATATACAATGAGCAGTTCTTC
>.|TRBV6-6|TRBJ2-5|11|.
CASSIQETQYF
TGTGCCAGCAGTATCCAAGAGACCCAGTACTTC
>TRBD2|TRBV4-3|TRBJ2-1|14|.
CASSQGVGAGDLFF
TGCGCCAGCAGCCAAGGAGTCGGAGCGGGAGACCTGTTCTTC
>.|TRBV2|TRBJ2-1|14|.
CASSGSIASDEQFF
TGTGCCAGCAGTGGGAGCATCGCAAGCGATGAGCAGTTCTTC
>.|TRBV27|TRBJ2-2|11|.
CASFSAGELFF
TGTGCCAGCTTTTCCGCAGGGGAGCTGTTTTTT
>.|TRBV20-1|TRBJ2-7|11|once
CSATITGEQYF
TGCAGTGCTACGATAACAGGCGAGCAGTACTTC
>.|TRBV6-1|TRBJ2-7|14|.
CASSEYTGTYEQYF
TGTGCCAGCAGTGAATATACAGGGACCTACGAGCAGTACTTC
>.|TRBV6-1|TRBJ2-2|14|once
CASSEKAITGELFF
TGTGCCAGCAGTGAAAAAGCGATCACCGGGGAGCTGTTTTTT
>TRBD1|TRBV5-1|TRBJ2-1|22|.
CASSPTGGAGRFEGGTYNEQFF
TGCGCCAGCAGCCCGACAGGGGGCGCTGGGAGATTCGAGGGAGGCACCTACAATGAGCAGTTCTTC
>TRBD1|TRBV29-1|TRBJ1-2|12|.
CSASDDRDGYTF
TGCAGCGCCAGCGATGACAGGGATGGCTACACCTTC
>.|TRBV6-5|TRBJ1-1|13|.
CASSYSKNTEAFF
TGTGCCAGCAGTTACTCGAAAAACACTGAAGCTTTCTTT
>TRBD2|TRBV29-1|TRBJ2-7|15|.
CSASGLAGGSREQYF
TGCAGCGCCTCGGGACTAGCGGGAGGTTCCCGGGAGCAGTACTTC
>.|TRBV5-1|TRBJ2-7|14|.
CASSSRMGPDEQYF
TGCGCCAGCAGCTCAAGAATGGGGCCCGACGAGCAGTACTTC
>.|TRBV2|TRBJ1-4|14|.
CASSRLVTNEKLFF
TGTGCCAGCAGCCGACTGGTTACTAATGAAAAACTGTTTTTT
>TRBD1|TRBV2|TRBJ1-2|12|.
CASDRGGYGYTF
TGTGCCAGCGACAGGGGAGGCTATGGCTACACCTTC
>TRBD1|TRBV28|TRBJ2-4|15|.
CASTGTGQAKNIQYF
TGTGCCAGCACGGGGACAGGGCAAGCCAAAAACATTCAGTACTTC
>.|TRBV4-1|TRBJ2-7|13|.
CASSFRDTYEQYF
TGCGCCAGCAGCTTCCGGGACACATACGAGCAGTACTTC
>TRBD2|TRBV5-4|TRBJ2-3|16|.
CASSLGLAGYLDTQYF
TGTGCCAGCAGCTTGGGACTAGCGGGATATCTTGATACGCAGTATTTT
>.|TRBV4-1|TRBJ1-3|14|.
CASSQVGFGNTIYF
TGCGCCAGCAGCCAAGTAGGATTTGGAAACACCATATATTTT
>.|TRBV7-9|TRBJ1-1|14|few
CASSFPEPNTEAFF
TGTGCCAGCAGCTTCCCGGAGCCGAACACTGAAGCTTTCTTT
>.|TRBV5-1|TRBJ2-5|14|.
CASSLAPLQETQYF
TGCGCCAGCAGCTTGGCCCCGCTCCAAGAGACCCAGTACTTC
>TRBD1|TRBV28|TRBJ1-1|15|.
CASSSPGTGGTEAFF
TGTGCCAGCAGTTCCCCCGGGACAGGGGGAACTGAAGCTTTCTTT
>.|TRBV7-8|TRBJ1-1|15|.
CASSFGGGRNTEAFF
TGTGCCAGCAGCTTCGGGGGGGGCAGGAACACTGAAGCTTTCTTT
>.|TRBV6-5|TRBJ2-5|13|.
CASSYGEEETQYF
TGTGCCAGCAGCTACGGGGAAGAGGAGACCCAGTACTTC
>TRBD2|TRBV7-9|TRBJ2-4|16|.
CASSSRIPGGKNIQYF
TGTGCCAGCAGCTCTCGGATCCCGGGGGGCAAAAACATTCAGTACTTC
>TRBD2|TRBV6-1|TRBJ2-1|15|.
CASRETSGGYNEQFF
TGTGCCAGCAGGGAGACTAGCGGGGGCTACAATGAGCAGTTCTTC
>.|TRBV7-2|TRBJ2-7|14|.
CASSPGTATYEQYF
TGTGCCAGCAGCCCCGGGACGGCAACCTACGAGCAGTACTTC
>.|TRBV10-3|TRBJ1-2|15|.
CAISVNQRGVYGYTF
TGTGCCATCAGTGTAAACCAACGTGGGGTGTATGGCTACACCTTC
>TRBD2|TRBV6-5|TRBJ2-1|16|.
CASSYSRLAGTGEQFF
TGTGCCAGCAGTTACTCGAGACTAGCGGGGACAGGGGAGCAGTTCTTC
>.|TRBV6-4|TRBJ1-1|13|once
CASRLEANTEAFF
TGTGCCAGCAGACTGGAGGCGAACACTGAAGCTTTCTTT
>TRBD2|TRBV19|TRBJ2-1|15|.
CASSLAGAPYNEQFF
TGTGCCAGTAGCCTAGCGGGAGCTCCCTACAATGAGCAGTTCTTC